The 17 T cell receptor beta chains below all came from one sample that was sequenced in a study of beta chain features in type 1 diabetes. Reverse transcribing all isolated RNA meant expressed TCRB transcripts were sequenced. Measured with immunoSEQ multiplex PCR; TCRdb has only the in-frame clones, and not every one. This table holds more than 200,000 clones, around 16% found once. Findings of the study overall: In all four CD4+ subsets, TCRB CDR3 length was significantly, moderately reduced in type 1 diabetes.

These receptors' targets are unknown. Sequencing was carried out using naive CD4+ T cells from blood. The receptor set was obtained from a man aged 30-40 years with type 1 diabetes.

This clone came up a few times. V gene TRBV4-3 combines with J gene TRBJ1-2; D unclear. The CDR3 runs 15 residues. Between the trimmed V and J ends, which lost 4 bases and 4 bases, there was a span of 16 bases. The germline CDR1 and CDR2 sequences are LGHNA and YSLEER. The CDR3 region is CASSPTPGSGYGYTF. CDR3 bases: TGCGCCAGCAGCCCCACCCCAGGTTCTGGCTATGGCTACACCTTC.

This clone was seen more than once but under ten times. The J gene is TRBJ2-1, the V gene TRBV27; 7 positions match TRBD1. In germline, CDR1 is MNHEY, CDR2 SMNVEV (reference sequence). This CDR3 is built from 16 residues. The V gene end was trimmed by 7 bases and the J gene end by 2 bases; junction bases not matched to a gene: 11. For the CDR3, the DNA is TGTGCCAGCACCCCTACCCGGGACAGCGCCTACAATGAGCAGTTCTTC. This codes for CASTPTRDSAYNEQFF.

This clone occurred a few times. V is TRBV7-2 and J is TRBJ1-5; D not resolved. CDR1 and CDR2 (germline): SGHTA, FQGNSA. This CDR3 has 13 amino acids. The ends were cut back, 5 bases at V and 4 bases at J, with 9 bases in the middle. The CDR3, as DNA: TGTGCCAGCAGCCCGAGGAGAAATCAGCCCCAGCATTTT. Translated, it gives CASSPRRNQPQHF.

This clone has only a few counts. The V gene is TRBV29-1, the J gene TRBJ2-2, with 7 bases that match TRBD1. The CDR3 totals 13 residues. In germline, CDR1 is SQVTM, CDR2 ANQGSEA. V trimming: 3 bases; J trimming: 5 bases; junction bases outside the gene matches: 3. Here the CDR3 reads CSVDKGATGELFF. Written as DNA, the CDR3 is TGCAGCGTTGATAAGGGGGCAACCGGGGAGCTGTTTTTT.

The chain carries TRBV29-1 and TRBJ2-1; 8 bases match TRBD1. V lost 6 bases and J lost 2; bases outside the gene matches: 9. Germline V CDR1 and CDR2: SQVTM, ANQGSEA. CDR3 length: 15 residues. The CDR3 loop reads CSVLAGTGAYNEQFF. The CDR3 DNA reads as TGCAGCGTCCTCGCGGGGACAGGTGCCTACAATGAGCAGTTCTTC.

The rearrangement links TRBV5-1 to TRBJ2-3; TRBD2 might be the D (5 bases). The CDR3 contains 14 residues. Germline V gene sequence: CDR1 SGHRS, CDR2 YFSETQ. V was shortened by 1 base and J by 4 bases, with 10 bases between the two germline ends. The CDR3 region is CASSLFGNADTQYF. CDR3 sequence (DNA): TGCGCCAGCAGCTTGTTCGGGAACGCAGATACGCAGTATTTT. Full variable domain (outside the CDR3, taken from reference TRBV5-1 and TRBJ2-3): KAGVTQTPRYLIKTRGQQVTLSCSPISGHRSVSWYQQTPGQGLQFLFEYFSETQRNKGNFPGRFSGRQFSNSRSEMNVSTLELGDSALYLCASSLFGNADTQYFGPGTRLTVL.

This chain links TRBV30 with TRBJ1-4; possibly TRBD1 for D (6 bases). The CDR3 contains 13 residues. Germline lookup yields CDR1 GTSNPN and CDR2 SVGIG (reference sequence). V dropped 4 bases and J dropped 8 bases, with 14 bases sitting between them. The CDR3: CAWKKQGWEKLFF. Written as DNA, the CDR3 is TGTGCCTGGAAAAAACAGGGATGGGAAAAACTGTTTTTT.

This clone was counted only a few times. Additional DNA sequences in this sample encode the identical CDR3. The V call is TRBV15, the J call TRBJ2-7, with D unresolved. V lost 0 bases and J lost 3, with 9 bases in between. Germline V gene lookup returns CDR1 LNHNV and CDR2 YYDKDF (reference sequence). The CDR3 has 14 residues. CDR3 coding DNA: TGTGCCACCAGCAGAGACCTCGGGTTCTACGAGCAGTACTTC. It is translated as CATSRDLGFYEQYF. Supplemented by reference TRBV15 and TRBJ2-7, the full variable domain reads DAMVIQNPRYQVTQFGKPVTLSCSQTLNHNVMYWYQQKSSQAPKLLFHYYDKDFNNEADTPDNFQSRRPNTSFCFLDIRSPGLGDTAMYLCATSRDLGFYEQYFGPGTRLTVT.

In its sample, this clone was seen a few times. V gene TRBV30 combines with J gene TRBJ2-5; D gene unclear. Trimming left V 0 bases short and J 5 bases short, with 7 bases between. This CDR3 is 12 amino acids long. Germline CDR1 is GTSNPN and CDR2 is SVGIG (reference sequence). The CDR3 DNA is TGTGCCTGGAGTGTACCGTGGGAGACCCAGTACTTC. This codes for CAWSVPWETQYF.

The J gene is TRBJ2-3, the V gene TRBV7-2; 10 bases agree with TRBD2. The trim removed 4 bases at V and 2 bases at J, leaving 6 bases unmatched. This CDR3 contains 16 residues. The germline V gene encodes CDR1 SGHTA and CDR2 FQGNSA. The CDR3 loop is CASSSIGLAATDTQYF. The CDR3 nucleotides are TGTGCCAGCAGCTCGATCGGACTAGCGGCCACAGATACGCAGTATTTT.

This clone was detected a few times. The V gene is TRBV30, the J gene TRBJ2-5; TRBD2 matches 7 bases. The trim removed 1 base at V and 5 bases at J, leaving 16 bases unmatched. The CDR3 is 17 amino acids. Germline V gene lookup returns CDR1 GTSNPN and CDR2 SVGIG (reference sequence). The CDR3 loop reads CAWSALGLAVPRETQYF. CDR3 sequence (DNA): TGTGCCTGGAGTGCCCTCGGGCTAGCGGTACCTCGGGAGACCCAGTACTTC. Using reference TRBV30 and TRBJ2-5 for the parts outside the CDR3, the full variable domain is SQTIHQWPATLVQPVGSPLSLECTVEGTSNPNLYWYRQAAGRGLQLLFYSVGIGQISSEVPQNLSASRPQDRQFILSSKKLLLSDSGFYLCAWSALGLAVPRETQYFGPGTRLLVL.

The chain uses TRBV5-4 and TRBJ2-2; D call uncertain. The V end lost 0 bases, the J end lost 2 bases, and 5 bases lay between the germline ends. This CDR3 has 14 amino acids. Germline CDR1 is SGHNT and CDR2 is YYREEE (reference sequence). CDR3: CASSLDANTGELFF. DNA for the CDR3: TGTGCCAGCAGCTTGGATGCAAACACCGGGGAGCTGTTTTTT.

The table lists this clone with a few counts. This chain uses TRBV28 with TRBJ2-1; 12 bases are shared with TRBD2. In germline, CDR1 is MDHEN, CDR2 SYDVKM. The CDR3 has 17 amino acids. Trimming removed 0 bases from V and 7 bases from J; junction bases left unmatched: 7. CDR3 amino acids: CASSLWYLAGGRNEQFF. The CDR3, as DNA: TGTGCCAGCAGTTTATGGTATCTAGCGGGAGGGAGAAATGAGCAGTTCTTC.

There are a few counts of this clone. Distinct nucleotide sequences in the sample also encode this CDR3. The V call is TRBV20-1, the J call TRBJ2-1; D is unresolved. Trimming shortened V by 1 base and J by 4 bases, and 2 bases separated the two germline ends. The CDR3 covers 11 residues. Per the germline V gene, CDR1 is DFQATT and CDR2 is SNEGSKA (reference sequence). This chain's CDR3 is CSARGYNEQFF. The CDR3 DNA reads TGCAGTGCTAGAGGATACAATGAGCAGTTCTTC.

There are a few counts of this clone. V usage is TRBV10-3 and J usage is TRBJ2-7; D not certain. With 2 bases removed from V and 6 bases from J, the gap between germline ends came to 14 bases. Germline CDR1 reads ENHRY; CDR2 reads SYGVKD. CDR3 length equals 14 residues. The CDR3 sequence is CAISEDLSPGEQYF. CDR3 nucleotides: TGTGCCATCAGTGAGGACCTTTCCCCTGGCGAGCAGTACTTC.

This chain uses TRBV6-5 with TRBJ2-5; 7 bases align to TRBD1. V gave up 5 bases and J gave up 4 bases; unmatched junction bases: 10. In germline, CDR1 is MNHEY, CDR2 SVGAGI. This CDR3 region has 15 residues. DNA for the CDR3: TGTGCCAGCAGTAGACAGGGCCCTTTTGGAGAGACCCAGTACTTC. Residues: CASSRQGPFGETQYF.

This clone has more than one count but fewer than ten. The chain carries TRBV5-4 and TRBJ2-7; 7 bases line up with TRBD1. CDR3 length: 13 residues. After removal of 3 bases from V and 5 bases from J, the junction contained 5 bases not matched to a gene. Looked up from germline, CDR1 is SGHNT and CDR2 is YYREEE (reference sequence). As DNA, the CDR3 is TGTGCCAGCAGCTCCGGACAGGCCGACGAGCAGTACTTC. Protein: CASSSGQADEQYF.